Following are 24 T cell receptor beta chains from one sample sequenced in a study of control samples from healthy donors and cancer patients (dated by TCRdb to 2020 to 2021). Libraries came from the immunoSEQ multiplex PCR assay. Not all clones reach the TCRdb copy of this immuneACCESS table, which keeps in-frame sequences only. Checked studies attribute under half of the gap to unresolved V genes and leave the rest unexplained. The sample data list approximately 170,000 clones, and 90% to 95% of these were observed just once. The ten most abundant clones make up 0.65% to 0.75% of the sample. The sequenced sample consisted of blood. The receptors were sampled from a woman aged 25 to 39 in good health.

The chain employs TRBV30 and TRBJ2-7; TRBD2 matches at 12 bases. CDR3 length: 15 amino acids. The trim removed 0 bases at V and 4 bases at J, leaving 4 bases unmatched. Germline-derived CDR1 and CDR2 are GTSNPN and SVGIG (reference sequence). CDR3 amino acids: CAWSVSGLAGYEQYF. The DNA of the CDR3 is TGTGCCTGGAGTGTAAGTGGACTAGCGGGATACGAGCAGTACTTC.

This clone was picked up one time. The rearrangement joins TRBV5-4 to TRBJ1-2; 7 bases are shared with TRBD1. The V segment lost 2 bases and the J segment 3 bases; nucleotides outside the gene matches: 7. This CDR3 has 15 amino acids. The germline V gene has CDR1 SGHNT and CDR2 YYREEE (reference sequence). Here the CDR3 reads CASSLQGRLDYGYTF. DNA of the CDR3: TGTGCCAGCAGCTTACAGGGGAGATTGGACTATGGCTACACCTTC. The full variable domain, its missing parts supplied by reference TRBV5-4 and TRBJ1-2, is ETGVTQSPTHLIKTRGQQVTLRCSSQSGHNTVSWYQQALGQGPQFIFQYYREEENGRGNFPPRFSGLQFPNYSSELNVNALELDDSALYLCASSLQGRLDYGYTFGSGTRLTVV.

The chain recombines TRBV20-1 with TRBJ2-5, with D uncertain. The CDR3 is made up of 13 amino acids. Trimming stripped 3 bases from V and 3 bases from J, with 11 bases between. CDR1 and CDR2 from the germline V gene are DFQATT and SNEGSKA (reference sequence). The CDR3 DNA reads TGCAGTGCTAGTGGTCGGGCAAAAGAGACCCAGTACTTC. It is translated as CSASGRAKETQYF.

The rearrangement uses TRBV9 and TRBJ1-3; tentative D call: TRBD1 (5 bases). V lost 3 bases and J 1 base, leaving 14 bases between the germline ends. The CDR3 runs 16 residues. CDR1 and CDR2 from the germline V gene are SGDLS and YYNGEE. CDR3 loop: CASSATEGWSGNTIYF. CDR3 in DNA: TGTGCCAGCAGCGCAACTGAGGGGTGGTCTGGAAACACCATATATTTT.

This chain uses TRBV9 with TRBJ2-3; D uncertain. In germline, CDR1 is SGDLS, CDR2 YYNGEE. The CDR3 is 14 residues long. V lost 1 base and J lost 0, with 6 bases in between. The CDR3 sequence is CASSVPDSTDTQYF. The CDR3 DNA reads TGTGCCAGCAGCGTACCGGATAGCACAGATACGCAGTATTTT.

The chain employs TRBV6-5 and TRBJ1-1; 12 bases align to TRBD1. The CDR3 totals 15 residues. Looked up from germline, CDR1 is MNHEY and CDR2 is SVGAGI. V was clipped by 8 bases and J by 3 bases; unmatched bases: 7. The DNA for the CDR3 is TGTGCCAGCGGGGACAGGGGGCGCGGGGACACTGAAGCTTTCTTT. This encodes CASGDRGRGDTEAFF.

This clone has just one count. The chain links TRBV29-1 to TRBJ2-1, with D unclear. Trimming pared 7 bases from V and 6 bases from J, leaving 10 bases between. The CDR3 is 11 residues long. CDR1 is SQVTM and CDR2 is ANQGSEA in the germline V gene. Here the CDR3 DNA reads TGCAGCGCTGTTGGGGTCAATGAGCAGTTCTTC. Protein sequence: CSAVGVNEQFF.

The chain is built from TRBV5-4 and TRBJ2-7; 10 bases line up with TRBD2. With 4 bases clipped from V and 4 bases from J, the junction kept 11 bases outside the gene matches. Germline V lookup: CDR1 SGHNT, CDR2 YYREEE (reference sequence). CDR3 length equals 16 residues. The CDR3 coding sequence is TGTGCCAGCAGCCCTCCGCTAGCGGGAGAGGGGTACGAGCAGTACTTC. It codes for CASSPPLAGEGYEQYF.

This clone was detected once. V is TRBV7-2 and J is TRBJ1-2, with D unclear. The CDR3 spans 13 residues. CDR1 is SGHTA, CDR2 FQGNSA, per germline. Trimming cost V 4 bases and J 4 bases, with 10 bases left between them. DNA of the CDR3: TGTGCCAGCAGCTCCGACAATGCCTATGGCTACACCTTC. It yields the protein CASSSDNAYGYTF.

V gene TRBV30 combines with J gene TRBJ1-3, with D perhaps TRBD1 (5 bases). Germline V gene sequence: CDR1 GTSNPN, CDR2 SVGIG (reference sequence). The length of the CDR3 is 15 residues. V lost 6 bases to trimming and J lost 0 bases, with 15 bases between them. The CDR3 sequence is CACQGLLRSGNTIYF. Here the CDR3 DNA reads TGTGCCTGCCAGGGTTTACTACGCTCTGGAAACACCATATATTTT.

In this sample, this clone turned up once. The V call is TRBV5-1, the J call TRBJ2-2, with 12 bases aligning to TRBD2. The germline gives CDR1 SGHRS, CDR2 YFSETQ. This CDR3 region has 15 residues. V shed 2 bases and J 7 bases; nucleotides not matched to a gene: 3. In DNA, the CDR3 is TGCGCCAGCAGCTTCCTAGCGGGAGGGAACGGGGAGCTGTTTTTT. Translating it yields CASSFLAGGNGELFF.

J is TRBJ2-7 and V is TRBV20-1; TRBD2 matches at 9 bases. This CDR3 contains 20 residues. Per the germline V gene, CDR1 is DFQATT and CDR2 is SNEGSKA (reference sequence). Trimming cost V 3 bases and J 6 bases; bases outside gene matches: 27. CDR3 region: CSASTGGGAGGRPSYGEQYF. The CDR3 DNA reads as TGCAGTGCTAGTACTGGGGGCGGAGCGGGAGGCCGTCCGTCATATGGCGAGCAGTACTTC.

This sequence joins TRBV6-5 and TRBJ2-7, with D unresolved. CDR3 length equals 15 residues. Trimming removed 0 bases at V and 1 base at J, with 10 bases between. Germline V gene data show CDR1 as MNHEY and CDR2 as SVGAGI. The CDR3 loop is CASSYSAGYSYEQYF. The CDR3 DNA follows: TGTGCCAGCAGTTACTCTGCAGGCTATTCCTACGAGCAGTACTTC.

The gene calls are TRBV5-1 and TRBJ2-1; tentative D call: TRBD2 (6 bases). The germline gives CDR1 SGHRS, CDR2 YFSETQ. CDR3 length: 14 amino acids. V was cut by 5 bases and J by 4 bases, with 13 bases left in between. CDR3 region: CASRSGAGYNEQFF. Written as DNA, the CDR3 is TGCGCCAGCAGGTCGGGAGCTGGGTACAATGAGCAGTTCTTC.

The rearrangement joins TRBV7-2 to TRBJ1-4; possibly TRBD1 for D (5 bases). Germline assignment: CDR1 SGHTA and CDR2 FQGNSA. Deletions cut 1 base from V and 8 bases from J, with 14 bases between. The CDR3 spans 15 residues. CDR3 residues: CASSLDLSWGEKLFF. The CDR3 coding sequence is TGTGCCAGCAGCTTAGATCTGTCTTGGGGGGAAAAACTGTTTTTT.

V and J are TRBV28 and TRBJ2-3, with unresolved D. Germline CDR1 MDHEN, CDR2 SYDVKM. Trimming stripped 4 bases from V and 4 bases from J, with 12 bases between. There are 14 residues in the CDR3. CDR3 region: CASSSPWTADTQYF. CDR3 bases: TGTGCCAGCAGTTCACCCTGGACCGCAGATACGCAGTATTTT.

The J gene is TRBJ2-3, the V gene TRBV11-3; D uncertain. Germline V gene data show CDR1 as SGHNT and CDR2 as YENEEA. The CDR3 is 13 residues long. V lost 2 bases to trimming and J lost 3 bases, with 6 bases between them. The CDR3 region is CASSLRETDTQYF. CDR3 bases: TGTGCCAGCAGCTTAAGAGAAACAGATACGCAGTATTTT.

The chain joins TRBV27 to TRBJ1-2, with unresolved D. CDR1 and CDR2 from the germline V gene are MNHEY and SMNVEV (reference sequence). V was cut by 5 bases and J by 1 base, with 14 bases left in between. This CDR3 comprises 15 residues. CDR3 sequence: CASSPGAYFNYGYTF. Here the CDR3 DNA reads TGTGCCAGCAGTCCGGGTGCGTACTTTAACTATGGCTACACCTTC.

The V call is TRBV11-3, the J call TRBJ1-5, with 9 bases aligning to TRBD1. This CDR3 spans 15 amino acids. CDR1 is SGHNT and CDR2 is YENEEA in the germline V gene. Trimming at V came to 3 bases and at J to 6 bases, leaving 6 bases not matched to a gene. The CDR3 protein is CASSFYRGPVQPQHF. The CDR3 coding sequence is TGTGCCAGCAGCTTCTACAGGGGGCCTGTTCAGCCCCAGCATTTT.

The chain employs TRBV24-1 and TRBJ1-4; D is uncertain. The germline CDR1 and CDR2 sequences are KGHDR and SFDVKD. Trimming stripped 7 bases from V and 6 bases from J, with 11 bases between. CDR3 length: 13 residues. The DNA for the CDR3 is TGTGCCACCAGCTTCGGCCCCGATGAAAAACTGTTTTTT. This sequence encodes CATSFGPDEKLFF.

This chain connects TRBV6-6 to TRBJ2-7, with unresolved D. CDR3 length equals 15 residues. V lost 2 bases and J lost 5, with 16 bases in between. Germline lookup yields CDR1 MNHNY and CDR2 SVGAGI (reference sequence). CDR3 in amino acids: CASSYEQPIFNEQYF. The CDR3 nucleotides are TGTGCCAGCAGTTACGAACAGCCTATATTCAACGAGCAGTACTTC.

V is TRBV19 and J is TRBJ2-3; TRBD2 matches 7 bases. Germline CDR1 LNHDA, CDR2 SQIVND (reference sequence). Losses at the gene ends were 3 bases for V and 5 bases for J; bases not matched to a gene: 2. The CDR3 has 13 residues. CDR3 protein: CASSIRGGDTQYF. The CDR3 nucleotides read TGTGCCAGTAGTATCCGCGGGGGAGATACGCAGTATTTT.

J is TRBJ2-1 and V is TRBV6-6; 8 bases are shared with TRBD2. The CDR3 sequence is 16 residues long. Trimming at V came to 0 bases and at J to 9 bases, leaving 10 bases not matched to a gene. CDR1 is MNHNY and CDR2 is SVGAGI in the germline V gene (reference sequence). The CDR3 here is CASSYSDSGTNIEQFF. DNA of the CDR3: TGTGCCAGCAGTTACTCGGATAGCGGGACCAACATTGAGCAGTTCTTC.

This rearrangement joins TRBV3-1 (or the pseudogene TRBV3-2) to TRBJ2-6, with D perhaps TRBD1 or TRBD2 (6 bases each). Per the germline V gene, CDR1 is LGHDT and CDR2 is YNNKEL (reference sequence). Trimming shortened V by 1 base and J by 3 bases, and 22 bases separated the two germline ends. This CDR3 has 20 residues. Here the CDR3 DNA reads TGTGCCAGCAGCCAAGGAATAGGGGGGCGAAGACTTAGTGGGGCCAACGTCCTGACTTTC. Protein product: CASSQGIGGRRLSGANVLTF.